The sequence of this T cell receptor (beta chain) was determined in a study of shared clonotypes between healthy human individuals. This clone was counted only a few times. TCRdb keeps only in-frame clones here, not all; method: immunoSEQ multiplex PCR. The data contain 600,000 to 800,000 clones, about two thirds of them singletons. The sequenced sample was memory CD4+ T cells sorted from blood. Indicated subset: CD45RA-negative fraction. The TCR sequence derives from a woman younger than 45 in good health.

As DNA, the CDR3 is TGTGCCAGCAGCTTAGGCTTGACAGAAAATGAAAAACTGTTTTTT. Its protein product is CASSLGLTENEKLFF. The chain uses TRBV11-2 and TRBJ1-4; D is possibly TRBD1 (5 bases). There are 15 residues in the CDR3. V shed 1 base and J shed 5 bases, with 11 bases lying between them. CDR1 is SGHAT, CDR2 FQNNGV, per germline.